The source of this T cell receptor (beta chain) is a study of blood T cells in healthy people across ages (dated by TCRdb to the mid-2010s). For the wider study: In model experiments, roughly one uniquely barcoded TCR beta cDNA molecule per two T cells was captured by template switching. Age-related changes in TCR beta repertoire diversity were measured in the study by deep sequencing normalized with unique cDNA molecular identifiers. Donors were grouped into four age groups: young (average roughly 17 years), middle-aged (under 40), aged (62) and long-lived (approximately 75). The study analyzed two additional independent replicas of 1 million unique cDNA reads from the same blood draw for two donors, one aged 18 to 30 and one aged 80 or older.

CDR1 MNHNS and CDR2 SASEGT are derived from the germline V gene. Including the terminal cysteine and phenylalanine, the CDR3 comprises 12 residues. Only the CDR3 DNA is retained, 36 bases long and in frame from the first base. The library came from 5' RACE. The sample was run on an Illumina HiSeq 2500. A second PCR of roughly 7 to 11 cycles was performed with a sample-barcoded 5' primer and a J-beta primer mix. A template-switch 5' adaptor carrying 12 random nucleotides introduced a unique molecular identifier onto each TCR beta cDNA molecule. Each sample yielded at least 2.5 million CDR3-containing paired-end reads. All of the RNA was converted into first-strand cDNA using the Mint cDNA synthesis kit, with a TRBC-specific oligonucleotide serving as the primer. All cDNA was treated with uracil-DNA glycosylase and then went through a first 18-cycle PCR with the universal primers M1SS and BC2_uni_R. The study's processing was this. For normalization, 1 million high-quality reads, each with a distinct molecular identifier, were randomly selected from each sample. Instead of being binned into consensus sequences, reads with shared molecular identifiers were discarded. CDR3 identification, clonotype clustering and error correction used MiTCR with a Q25 quality threshold and the strictest error-elimination algorithm. A nonparametric unseen species model with Euler transformation was used to estimate lower-bound total TCR beta diversity. TCRdb took the public reads, trimmed them with fastp at Q25, ran MiXCR for clone calling and kept in-frame beta chains. One record per CDR3 amino acid sequence lists the most common genes and DNA. The V and J calls were not made by the authors but by TCRdb's processing. The sample data list about 840,000 distinct CDR3 sequences, and almost 30% of these were observed just once. Approximately 10% of the sample goes to the ten largest clones.

The sample holds one count of this clonotype. The antigen it binds to is not known. Since a much larger clone is just one base distant, this may be a read error. The roughly 39 donors, aged about 6 to 90 years, were systemically healthy Caucasian individuals from Russia. Around 10 milliliters of peripheral blood were collected from each donor into EDTA-treated Vacutainer tubes. PBMCs were isolated by Ficoll-Paque density-gradient centrifugation, with at least 6.5 million obtained per sample. Total RNA was extracted from PBMCs with Trizol reagent, with at least 6 micrograms obtained per sample. Naive CD45RAhigh/CD27high T cell percentages were measured by flow cytometry on a PBMC aliquot from every donor. Results and caveats for the whole study, not just this receptor: Donor CMV infection status was unknown, potentially confounding age-related changes in expanded clonotypes. Conclusive comparison of naive and antigen-experienced compartments was prevented by the profiling of bulk unsorted PBMCs. Observed TCR beta diversity correlated strongly with the percentage of naive T cells measured by flow cytometry. Compared with the aged group, the long-lived group had more naive CD4+ T cells, fewer expanded clones and increased TCR diversity, a pattern suggesting age selection. Estimates of total diversity from one million sequenced T cells were regarded as lower bounds and underestimates. As age increased, observed TCR beta diversity per million T cells dropped in a roughly linear way, and a significant reduction was already evident by age 40.

These data were also reused for a study on T cells of mothers and their children. As described in the second report: The donors were nine systemically healthy Caucasian individuals, made up of three mothers and their six children. cDNA synthesis used all of the extracted RNA, with approximately 1.4 ug of RNA in each 15 ul reaction. Sample barcodes and 2-4 random nucleotides were added via the M1S primer in the second PCR. More than 8 million TCR beta CDR3 reads were obtained from each mother, and 2.5 million to 3.5 million reads were obtained from each child. Thymic selection shapes the output of TCR recombination in a similar way in related and unrelated pairs, and inherited differences have a minor effect. Normalized repertoire overlap was always slightly but never significantly higher in related than unrelated mother-child pairs. With a sensitivity of approximately 92 clones per million clonotypes, no persistent microchimeric T cell clones were detected. Deep NGS was used in the study to compare the TCR beta repertoires of mothers and children and to look for features that separate related mother-child pairs from unrelated individuals. The mean age was around 40 +/- 4 years for the mothers and around 10 +/- 4 years for the children. After adapter ligation was performed with NEBNext reagents, the libraries were sequenced on an Illumina HiSeq 2000 with 100+100 nt paired-end reads. To prevent cross-contamination, the mother and child libraries were prepared one month apart and sequenced in separate runs. Between roughly 450,000 and 2,000,000 distinct TCR beta clonotypes were identified per donor. Naive TCR beta clonotypes were estimated from low-frequency clonotypes matched to each donor's FACS-determined naive share, without sorting.

The TCR comes from a woman aged 40-49 years in good health. Sequences were obtained from blood. The sequence links TRBV6-1 to TRBJ2-5; there is no confident call for the D gene. The tail of the sequence fits TRBJ2-7 better, so the J call may be wrong. The nucleotide sequence reads TGTGCCAGCAAGTCAGACCACTGCGAGCAGTACTTC. Its translation reads: CASKSDHCEQYF.